The clone carrying this T cell receptor beta chain was found a few times. Its antigen is not identified. Attachment of unique molecular identifiers to individual cDNA molecules was performed. TCRdb fed the 5' RACE reads into MiXCR, producing one record per CDR3 protein. The profile shows about 56,000 distinct CDR3 sequences, more than 13% of them singletons. The data belong to a study of early T cells in non-severe SARS-CoV-2 infection. Study overall: The study sequenced bulk RNA from unsorted whole blood, with chains unpaired. Points from the study as a whole: The matching step, a VDJdb search, favored anti-spike CD8 responses and missed private and CD4 specificities.

The sequencing used whole blood, collected at baseline. The TCR originated in an adult who was a healthcare worker with PCR-confirmed SARS-CoV-2 infection or an uninfected control (not recorded which).

CDR3 in DNA: TGCAGTGTTACAGGGAACTATGGCTACACCTTC. Amino acid sequence: CSVTGNYGYTF. The rearrangement uses TRBV20-1 and TRBJ1-2; D may be TRBD1 (6 bases). The germline V and J ends were trimmed by 7 bases and 2 bases, with 8 bases remaining between them. Looked up from germline, CDR1 is DFQATT and CDR2 is SNEGSKA (reference sequence). This CDR3 has 11 amino acids.